This T cell receptor beta chain was sequenced for a study of blood T cell repertoires in COVID-19. For the study at large: Samples representing acute and convalescent COVID-19 were sourced from the United States, Italy and Spain. From T cells, B-cell-depleted T cells, or PBMCs came the material, which was cDNA or gDNA.

The CDR3 sequence is 15 residues long. Trimming stripped 0 bases from V and 8 bases from J, with 17 bases between. Germline loops: CDR1 SGDLS, CDR2 YYNGEE. The Seattle site enrolled patients during active infection and followed them longitudinally. Here immunoSEQ multiplex PCR was the method, and the copy in TCRdb shows in-frame clones only, minus some. The data show approximately 280,000 clones, less than 85% seen once. Specimen: peripheral blood. This TCR came from a human donor with COVID-19, enrolled during active disease. The donor label of this sample is uncertain. The chain combines TRBV9 with TRBJ1-2; possibly TRBD1 for D (5 bases). This CDR3 reads CASSVGARALGGYTF. The DNA of the CDR3 is TGTGCCAGCAGCGTAGGGGCCAGGGCCTTGGGAGGCTACACCTTC.